This T cell receptor (beta chain) was sequenced during a study of regulatory T cells in long-lasting Graves disease (dated by TCRdb to about 2021). Context from the whole study: Newly diagnosed Graves' disease patients had taken antithyroid drugs for less than 3 months. Peripheral blood TCR sequencing and RNA sequencing compared persistent Graves' disease patients with newly diagnosed Graves' disease patients. The study took place in China and was registered as a clinical trial. A total of approximately 35 samples were covered by TCR sequencing, comprising approximately 13 persistent and approximately 20 newly diagnosed Graves' disease patients. Study-level results and caveats: The small sample size was acknowledged by the authors as a limitation that may reduce accuracy. Persistent patients shared more public clonotypes among themselves (2,741) than newly diagnosed patients did (about 900). Only the TCR beta chain was sequenced and analyzed. Preferential use of TRBV28, TRBJ1-2 and TRBJ2-5 was observed in persistent disease, whereas TRBV20-1 and TRBJ2-1 were favored in newly diagnosed disease. The study examined only peripheral blood because the primary lesion, thyroid tissue, could not be accessed. Compared with newly diagnosed patients, patients with persistent Graves' disease had lower TCR Shannon entropy and fewer highly expanded clones, which suggests clonal expansion.

V sheds 8 bases and J sheds 0 bases, leaving 10 bases between their ends. According to the germline V gene (reference sequence), CDR1 reads LGHDT and CDR2 reads YNNKEL. Counted from cysteine to phenylalanine, this CDR3 has 14 amino acids. Only the CDR3 part of the read is kept: 42 bases, read in frame from the first base. The time point label here, explained by the study, means: newly diagnosed GD, antithyroid drugs for less than 3 months. For both TCR sequencing and RNA sequencing, RNA was extracted from PBMCs using TRIzol. Graves' disease was diagnosed according to American Thyroid Association guidelines. Recruitment of patients was carried out at an endocrinology department in Xi'an, China. Each patient gave approximately 10 milliliters of peripheral blood, collected in an EDTA anticoagulant tube. PBMCs were isolated by Ficoll Paque Plus density gradient separation without further T cell sorting. RNA quality was checked with an Agilent 2100 Bioanalyzer and agarose gel, and concentration with a NanoDrop 2000.

Libraries came from multiplex PCR. Instrument on record: Illumina HiSeq 4000. To build TCR beta libraries, CDR3 regions were amplified by Arm-PCR using iRepertoire HTBI primers. Before sequencing, the PCR products underwent gel purification. The original pipeline was this. A total of 62 TRBV and 14 TRBJ segments were identified across samples and were used for gene usage analysis of CDR3 amino acid clonotypes. Filtered high-quality paired reads were merged into contigs using COPE and FqMerger. Contigs were aligned with BLAST to IMGT TRBV, TRBD and TRBJ reference genes, and CDR3 was defined per IMGT. Highly expanded clones were defined as clonotypes with a frequency above 0.1%. Repertoire diversity was measured by Shannon entropy, and V-J evenness by the Gini coefficient. A clonotype was considered public if more than one individual shared it. The public reads were reprocessed in TCRdb via fastp at Q25 and MiXCR, keeping in-frame beta chains. CDR3 protein duplicates are merged, each entry listing the most common genes and DNA. For this entry, the V and J calls and clone size follow TCRdb and not the study's own pipeline. Counted in this sample were 350,000 to 550,000 distinct CDR3 sequences; over 15% of them appeared once. The ten largest clones capture 20% to 25% of the sample.

This clonotype was detected a few times. The antigen it binds to is not known. Base quality data are lacking; no much larger clone is found one base away. The sample was also reused in another study, on T cells in Graves' hyperthyroidism and ophthalmopathy. The second study, in turn, reports: Stable Graves' hyperthyroidism was defined as no progression to ophthalmopathy during 18 months of follow-up. Hyperthyroidism patients were aged 18 to 65 years and newly diagnosed, with disease duration of less than 2 months. Patients with uncontrolled infections, other autoimmune diseases, pregnancy or lactation were excluded. Diagnoses relied on clinical symptoms, serum thyroxine and TRAb, thyroid ultrasound and orbital computed tomography. The TCR CDR3 was subjected to a first round of RT-PCR using the HTBI primer set and the Qiagen OneStep RT-PCR kit. Blood samples also contained most of the expanded thyroid clonotypes (frequency above 0.001), which suggests that blood repertoires may reflect thyroid immune responses. A model built on a 13 V-J signature distinguished ophthalmopathy from stable hyperthyroidism, reaching about 88% sensitivity and 81.08% specificity in cross-validation and 80%/75% in testing. In validation, progression to ophthalmopathy was predicted by the model with roughly 71% sensitivity and approximately 78% specificity, a median of roughly 6 months before onset. TCR V-J signatures able to tell the groups apart were searched for in a discovery cohort of approximately 95 patients, of whom around 42 had Graves' ophthalmopathy and around 57 had stable Graves' hyperthyroidism. An independent validation cohort of about 19 hyperthyroidism patients and approximately 16 patients who later progressed to ophthalmopathy tested prospective prediction of ophthalmopathy. The 85 to 100 discovery patients were randomly split 7:3 into training and test sets. The study also compared thyroid tissue and blood T-cell repertoires from a handful of Graves' hyperthyroidism patients. After sampling, hyperthyroidism patients received methimazole starting at 30 mg daily, and ophthalmopathy patients received high-dose intravenous methylprednisolone. Libraries were constructed in a second round of multiplex PCR, after which size selection and purification were carried out. Libraries were sequenced paired-end with 100 bp reads on an Illumina HiSeq2000. SOAPnuke was used to process the raw data, with reads discarded if the reads contained adapters or uncalled bases, had a mean Phred below 15, or lacked an exact constant-primer or identifier match. COPE v1.2.5 was used to merge the high-quality paired reads, and each unique nucleotide sequence was defined as a clonotype. MiTCR v1.1 was used to align the clonotypes against IMGT TRBV, TRBD and TRBJ reference segments. Analysis was restricted to V-J combinations with a frequency above 0.0001, which covered roughly 99% of repertoires. The TCS score was defined as the ratio of F50 (clonal expansion) to E x V (chaos), calculated using BLOSUM62-based TCRdist between CDR3 peptides within each V-J. Welch's t-statistics and random forest reduced 514 V-J features to 13, which were used in a naive Bayes classifier (R e1071). Sample size was not statistically predetermined, and investigators were not blinded to group allocation. According to the paper, TCR Vbeta CDR3 sequencing was carried out on 135 peripheral blood samples, which came from around 43 ophthalmopathy, under 80 hyperthyroidism and approximately 17 progressor patients.

Material: peripheral blood mononuclear cells (PBMCs), obtained at new diagnosis, from a patient treated with antithyroid drugs. The TCR originated in a woman aged 18-35 years with Graves disease. Donor details come from another sample of the same person, matched by shared clones. The chain employs TRBV3-1 and TRBJ2-2; TRBD2 is a possible D gene, resting on 6 matching bases. The CDR3 region: CASLGGPNTGELFF. The DNA sequence reads TGTGCCAGCTTAGGAGGGCCGAACACCGGGGAGCTGTTTTTT.